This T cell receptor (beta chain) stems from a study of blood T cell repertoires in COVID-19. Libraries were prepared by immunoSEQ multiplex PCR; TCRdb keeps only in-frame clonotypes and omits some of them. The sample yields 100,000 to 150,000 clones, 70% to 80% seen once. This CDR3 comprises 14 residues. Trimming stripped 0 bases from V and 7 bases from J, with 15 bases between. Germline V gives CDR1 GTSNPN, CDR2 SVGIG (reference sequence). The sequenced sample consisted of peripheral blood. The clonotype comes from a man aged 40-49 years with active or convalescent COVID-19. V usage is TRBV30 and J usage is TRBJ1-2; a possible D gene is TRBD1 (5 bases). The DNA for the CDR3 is TGTGCCTGGAGTGTACAGGAGGGAGCTGGTGGCTACACCTTC. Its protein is CAWSVQEGAGGYTF.